These T cell receptor beta chains were read from a single sample in a study of early T cells in non-severe SARS-CoV-2 infection. TCRdb reprocessed the 5' RACE reads with MiXCR, giving one entry per CDR3 protein. This sample has 50,000 or so distinct CDR3 sequences; about 16% occur once, and the top ten carry roughly 10%. Material: whole blood, obtained at baseline. The receptors derive from an adult who was a healthcare worker with PCR-confirmed SARS-CoV-2 infection or an uninfected control (not recorded which). Each CDR3 is given with its conserved first and last residue. Each record gives: J gene, V gene, CDR3 protein.

j_call: TRBJ2-1; v_call: TRBV3-1; cdr3_aa: CASSRRTSGAYNEQFF
j_call: TRBJ2-1; v_call: TRBV5-1; cdr3_aa: CASSGGDSYNEQFF
j_call: TRBJ2-1; v_call: TRBV3-1; cdr3_aa: CASTSTSGSSNEQFF
j_call: TRBJ2-1; v_call: TRBV9; cdr3_aa: CASSVEGWQEQFF
j_call: TRBJ1-5; v_call: TRBV5-1; cdr3_aa: CASSLGQVKDQPQHF
j_call: TRBJ1-6; v_call: TRBV14; cdr3_aa: CASSLLGGGNSPLHF
j_call: TRBJ2-3; v_call: TRBV16; cdr3_aa: CASSPGEDTQYF
j_call: TRBJ2-1; v_call: TRBV7-9; cdr3_aa: CASSLRRRQSDNEQFF
j_call: TRBJ1-4; v_call: TRBV30; cdr3_aa: CAWRTDNEKLFF
j_call: TRBJ2-3; v_call: TRBV6-5; cdr3_aa: CASSYLQGVSSTDTQYF
j_call: TRBJ2-7; v_call: TRBV4-1; cdr3_aa: CASSQGQGLEEQYF
j_call: TRBJ2-7; v_call: TRBV18; cdr3_aa: CASSPEAGRYEQYF
j_call: TRBJ2-2; v_call: TRBV24-1; cdr3_aa: CATSDRGATGELFF
j_call: TRBJ2-3; v_call: TRBV20-1; cdr3_aa: CSARTRVGADTQYF
j_call: TRBJ1-1; v_call: TRBV5-1; cdr3_aa: CASSPAGRTGGTEAFF
j_call: TRBJ1-1; v_call: TRBV20-1; cdr3_aa: CSVEQGGGDEAFF
j_call: TRBJ2-2; v_call: TRBV5-1; cdr3_aa: CASGAETANTGELFF
j_call: TRBJ2-7; v_call: TRBV28; cdr3_aa: CASSFNYEQYF
j_call: TRBJ2-7; v_call: TRBV6-5; cdr3_aa: CASSRYSTYEQYF
j_call: TRBJ1-4; v_call: TRBV27; cdr3_aa: CASRGTPLGEKLFF
j_call: TRBJ1-2; v_call: TRBV7-2; cdr3_aa: CASSLAGQGSYGYTF
j_call: TRBJ1-5; v_call: TRBV18; cdr3_aa: CASSRESNQPQHF
j_call: TRBJ2-1; v_call: TRBV7-3; cdr3_aa: CASSLSWNNEQFF
j_call: TRBJ2-3; v_call: TRBV11-2; cdr3_aa: CASSPRTDPNAGTQYF
j_call: TRBJ2-1; v_call: TRBV28; cdr3_aa: CASGRTGSIERVKFF
j_call: TRBJ2-7; v_call: TRBV30; cdr3_aa: CAWMKQVREQYF
j_call: TRBJ1-1; v_call: TRBV5-1; cdr3_aa: CASSLGDREEKAFF
j_call: TRBJ2-3; v_call: TRBV20-1; cdr3_aa: CSARAGFEDTQYF
j_call: TRBJ2-5; v_call: TRBV7-9; cdr3_aa: CASSLSKAQETQYF
j_call: TRBJ2-1; v_call: TRBV6-4; cdr3_aa: CASSERGGSYNEQFF
j_call: TRBJ2-1; v_call: TRBV7-9; cdr3_aa: CASSPLRGAYNEQFF
j_call: TRBJ1-5; v_call: TRBV20-1; cdr3_aa: CSARRTDPVQPQHF
j_call: TRBJ2-4; v_call: TRBV5-1; cdr3_aa: CASSLGEGDIQYF
j_call: TRBJ1-4; v_call: TRBV29-1; cdr3_aa: CSVGEPTVRGEKLFF
j_call: TRBJ2-5; v_call: TRBV2; cdr3_aa: CASSATGGSRVTQYF
j_call: TRBJ2-1; v_call: TRBV2; cdr3_aa: CASSEGLPGDEQFF
j_call: TRBJ2-7; v_call: TRBV28; cdr3_aa: CASSLVAKGASYEQYF
j_call: TRBJ2-5; v_call: TRBV6-5; cdr3_aa: CASSYSSLDPETQYF
j_call: TRBJ2-7; v_call: TRBV27; cdr3_aa: CASSLGSSPREQYF
j_call: TRBJ2-7; v_call: TRBV9; cdr3_aa: CASNPGGSYEQYF
j_call: TRBJ1-2; v_call: TRBV7-3; cdr3_aa: CASSLYAGSRYGYTF
j_call: TRBJ2-3; v_call: TRBV20-1; cdr3_aa: CSARDLSLAYERGDTQYF
j_call: TRBJ2-3; v_call: TRBV2; cdr3_aa: CASRWGVTDTQYF
j_call: TRBJ2-3; v_call: TRBV12-5; cdr3_aa: CASALRPLGMAGTQYF
j_call: TRBJ2-2; v_call: TRBV28; cdr3_aa: CASSTVLGGVTGELFF
j_call: TRBJ2-7; v_call: TRBV6-2/TRBV6-3; cdr3_aa: CASSYSVSEQYF
j_call: TRBJ2-1; v_call: TRBV7-9; cdr3_aa: CASSPFEVGGPNEQFF